A selection of T cell receptor beta chains follows, all from one sample in a study of vaccination and CD4 T cells after COVID-19. TCRdb reanalysed the PCR reads using MiXCR and keeps one entry per CDR3 protein. The profile covers 25,000 to 30,000 distinct CDR3 sequences, with 62% appearing a single time and about 17% taken by the ten largest. No antigen is known for these receptors. The specimen was CD4+ T cells from blood, cultured in vitro, collected after SARS-CoV-2 vaccination. These receptors were obtained from a human donor who received a COVID-19 vaccine. Each CDR3 is given with its conserved first and last residue. A D gene is named only where the DNA matches it firmly. Only part of the rows carry a size: once, few, many, or a class if the clone is expanded.

V gene	clone size	D gene	J gene	CDR3 protein	CDR3 DNA
TRBV7-3	few	NA	TRBJ2-3	CASSSGSLNTDTQYF	TGTGCCAGCAGCTCCGGGTCCCTCAACACAGATACGCAGTATTTT
TRBV2	NA	NA	TRBJ1-4	CASSTGWGEKLFF	TGTGCCAGCAGTACGGGTTGGGGAGAAAAACTGTTTTTT
TRBV20-1	few	TRBD2	TRBJ2-1	CSASGTSGGSEQFF	TGCAGTGCTAGCGGTACTAGCGGGGGGTCTGAGCAGTTCTTC
TRBV6-5	large	NA	TRBJ2-3	CASSYSRDPGDTQYF	TGTGCCAGCAGTTACTCAAGGGACCCCGGGGATACGCAGTATTTT
TRBV20-1	few	NA	TRBJ2-3	CSARDLGRRDTQYF	TGCAGTGCTAGAGATTTGGGCCGGAGGGATACGCAGTATTTT
TRBV19	NA	NA	TRBJ2-1	CASSTLRRLSSYNEQFF	TGTGCCAGTAGTACTCTCCGACGGTTGAGCTCCTACAATGAGCAGTTCTTC
TRBV9	NA	TRBD1	TRBJ2-7	CASSVLFGTGPYEQYF	TGTGCCAGCAGCGTACTGTTCGGGACAGGTCCCTACGAGCAGTACTTC
TRBV30	NA	NA	TRBJ2-7	CAWSVGQEVRRGQYF	TGTGCCTGGAGTGTAGGTCAGGAGGTGAGAAGAGGGCAGTACTTC
TRBV12-3/TRBV12-4	NA	NA	TRBJ1-3	CASSLWGNSGNTIYF	TGTGCCAGCAGTTTATGGGGAAACTCTGGAAACACCATATATTTT
TRBV23-1	NA	TRBD1	TRBJ2-5	CASSLDRGLPLLLQETQYF	TGCGCCAGCAGTCTAGACAGGGGTCTACCACTACTTTTACAAGAGACCCAGTACTTC
TRBV27	NA	NA	TRBJ1-2	CASRGSGGPYGYTF	TGTGCCAGCCGGGGTAGCGGGGGCCCCTATGGCTACACCTTC
TRBV19	NA	NA	TRBJ2-7	CASRLMIGDPYEQYF	TGTGCCAGTAGGCTAATGATTGGCGACCCCTACGAGCAGTACTTC
TRBV6-1	NA	NA	TRBJ1-4	CASSGHSQGQGEKLFF	TGTGCCAGCAGTGGCCACTCGCAGGGGCAGGGGGAAAAACTGTTTTTT
TRBV6-2/TRBV6-3	few	NA	TRBJ1-1	CASGGRGRNTEAFF	TGTGCCAGCGGCGGCAGGGGAAGGAACACTGAAGCTTTCTTT
TRBV11-3	NA	TRBD2	TRBJ2-2	CASSLTSGPTGELFF	TGTGCCAGCAGCTTGACTAGCGGACCCACCGGGGAGCTGTTTTTT
TRBV28	NA	TRBD2	TRBJ2-1	CASSPGGALNNEQFF	TGTGCCAGCAGTCCCGGGGGGGCTTTGAACAATGAGCAGTTCTTC
TRBV19	NA	NA	TRBJ1-3	CASSILSGGNTIYF	TGTGCCAGTAGTATACTCTCGGGTGGAAACACCATATATTTT
TRBV7-9	NA	NA	TRBJ1-1	CASSSGENTEAFF	TGTGCCAGCAGCTCAGGGGAAAACACTGAAGCTTTCTTT
TRBV5-4	NA	NA	TRBJ1-2	CASSSEVSVGYTF	TGTGCCAGCAGCTCCGAAGTGAGCGTTGGCTACACCTTC
TRBV6-1	NA	TRBD2	TRBJ2-2	CASSVLAGNTGELFF	TGTGCCAGCAGCGTACTAGCGGGGAACACCGGGGAGCTGTTTTTT
TRBV20-1	NA	NA	TRBJ1-2	CSGGTVDYGYTF	TGCAGTGGGGGGACGGTAGACTATGGCTACACCTTC
TRBV30	NA	TRBD2	TRBJ2-3	CAWSTSGVTDTQYF	TGTGCCTGGAGTACTAGCGGGGTCACAGATACGCAGTATTTT
TRBV6-2/TRBV6-3	NA	TRBD1	TRBJ2-1	CASSVNLQGNEQFF	TGTGCCAGCAGTGTTAACCTACAGGGGAATGAGCAGTTCTTC
TRBV27	NA	TRBD2	TRBJ2-5	CASSLRTSGGGGETQYF	TGTGCCAGCAGTTTAAGGACTAGCGGGGGAGGAGGAGAGACCCAGTACTTC
TRBV27	once	NA	TRBJ1-6	CASTNNSPLHF	TGTGCCAGCACCAATAATTCACCCCTCCACTTT
TRBV19	NA	NA	TRBJ1-1	CASSLPLRNTEAFF	TGTGCCAGTAGTCTCCCGCTTCGGAACACTGAAGCTTTCTTT
TRBV7-9	once	NA	TRBJ2-5	CASSLFGARETQYF	TGTGCCAGCAGCTTGTTCGGGGCCAGAGAGACCCAGTACTTC
TRBV6-1	NA	NA	TRBJ1-1	CASINRVRTEAFF	TGTGCCAGCATCAACAGGGTACGGACTGAAGCTTTCTTT
TRBV5-4	once	TRBD1	TRBJ1-1	CASSLIQGVTEAFF	TGTGCCAGCAGCTTGATACAGGGGGTAACTGAAGCTTTCTTT
TRBV14	NA	NA	TRBJ2-3	CASSQSQITHFDTDTQYF	TGTGCCAGCAGCCAATCCCAAATCACCCACTTCGACACAGATACGCAGTATTTT
TRBV7-2	few	NA	TRBJ2-7	CASSLAGDLGEQYF	TGTGCCAGCAGCTTAGCGGGGGATCTGGGGGAGCAGTACTTC
TRBV6-5	NA	NA	TRBJ2-7	CASSYVGGTYEQYF	TGTGCCAGCAGTTACGTGGGGGGAACCTACGAGCAGTACTTC
TRBV18	once	TRBD2	TRBJ2-1	CASSSNSGGAAYNEQFF	TGTGCCAGCTCATCAAATAGCGGGGGGGCTGCATACAATGAGCAGTTCTTC
TRBV6-1	few	NA	TRBJ2-7	CASRRQGGGYEQYF	TGTGCCAGCAGGCGACAGGGAGGAGGCTACGAGCAGTACTTC
TRBV2	NA	NA	TRBJ1-2	CASKQGTPSNYGYTF	TGTGCCAGCAAGCAAGGGACACCGAGTAACTATGGCTACACCTTC
TRBV7-9	NA	NA	TRBJ1-2	CASSLDLGGTGYTF	TGTGCCAGCAGCTTAGATCTTGGGGGCACTGGCTACACCTTC
TRBV25-1	once	NA	TRBJ1-5	CASSETSVPGPQHF	TGTGCCAGCAGTGAAACCAGTGTACCGGGGCCCCAGCATTTT
TRBV6-1	NA	TRBD1	TRBJ2-1	CASRRDRDYNEQFF	TGTGCCAGCAGGCGGGACAGGGATTACAATGAGCAGTTCTTC
TRBV12-3/TRBV12-4	NA	NA	TRBJ1-2	CASSSGYYGYTF	TGTGCCAGCAGTTCCGGGTACTATGGCTACACCTTC
TRBV7-6	NA	NA	TRBJ1-2	CASSLVGSTYGYTF	TGTGCCAGTAGTTTGGTTGGCTCAACCTATGGCTACACCTTC
TRBV20-1	NA	NA	TRBJ1-2	CSASKGRQDGYTF	TGCAGTGCTTCTAAGGGACGGCAAGATGGCTACACCTTC
TRBV7-8	few	NA	TRBJ2-3	CASSLVSGSSTDTQYF	TGTGCCAGCAGCTTAGTCAGCGGCAGTAGCACAGATACGCAGTATTTT
TRBV6-5	few	TRBD1	TRBJ1-3	CASSSGQGIGGNTIYF	TGTGCCAGCAGTTCGGGACAGGGCATCGGTGGAAACACCATATATTTT